Below are 8 T cell receptor beta chains sequenced from a single sample in a study of response to subunit inactivated influenza vaccine. MiXCR, run by TCRdb on the RT-PCR reads, gives a single entry per CDR3 protein. The repertoire holds roughly 500,000 distinct CDR3 sequences, with under 30% as singletons. This sample also belongs to another study, concerning T cells expressing NK-cell markers. As that study records: With UMIs, 5'RACE template switching was used to make TCR beta cDNA.

The source material was CD4+ T cells sorted from PBMCs, sampled approximately 12 days after vaccination. Receptors were obtained from a man between 50 and 59 years old who received an inactivated influenza vaccine.

This clonotype has a handful of counts. V is TRBV3-1 and J is TRBJ1-2; D is unresolved. CDR3 length: 15 amino acids. Germline-derived CDR1 and CDR2 are LGHDT and YNNKEL (reference sequence). Trimming shortened V by 4 bases and J by 0 bases, and 12 bases separated the two germline ends. CDR3 loop: CASSPTPGSNYGYTF. Here the CDR3 DNA reads TGTGCCAGCAGCCCTACCCCAGGATCTAACTATGGCTACACCTTC.

The chain links TRBV3-1 to TRBJ2-1, with 10 bases that match TRBD2. The CDR3 is 15 amino acids. Germline V lookup: CDR1 LGHDT, CDR2 YNNKEL (reference sequence). Losses at the gene ends were 4 bases for V and 4 bases for J; bases not matched to a gene: 4. The chain's CDR3 is CASSPAGLAYNEQFF. The CDR3, as DNA: TGTGCCAGCAGCCCAGCGGGACTAGCGTACAATGAGCAGTTCTTC.

This clonotype was seen only a few times. The genes are TRBV7-3 and TRBJ1-1; D gene unclear. The length of the CDR3 is 15 residues. The germline gives CDR1 SGHTA, CDR2 FQGTGA. The V end lost 0 bases, the J end lost 1 base, and 9 bases lay between the germline ends. The CDR3 DNA is TGTGCCAGCAGCTTAACCCGGGATCCGAACACTGAAGCTTTCTTT. This sequence encodes CASSLTRDPNTEAFF.

This clonotype was seen a few times. The chain uses TRBV11-2 and TRBJ1-5; a weak D match, TRBD1 (5 bases). Per germline, CDR1 SGHAT and CDR2 FQNNGV. V dropped 5 bases and J dropped 0 bases, with 23 bases sitting between them. The length of the CDR3 is 19 residues. CDR3: CASSPWSAGRTYSNQPQHF. Here the CDR3 DNA reads TGTGCCAGCAGCCCATGGTCAGCCGGACGGACATATAGCAATCAGCCCCAGCATTTT.

The chain employs TRBV29-1 and TRBJ1-5; the match to TRBD1 covers 7 bases. V trimming: 7 bases; J trimming: 3 bases; junction bases outside the gene matches: 6. This CDR3 spans 13 amino acids. CDR1 SQVTM and CDR2 ANQGSEA come from the germline V gene. CDR3 in DNA: TGCAGCGCACGGACAGGTTCCAATCAGCCCCAGCATTTT. Translation gives CSARTGSNQPQHF.

This clonotype was seen more than once but under ten times. The chain employs TRBV7-3 and TRBJ2-4; no clear D. V was shortened by 6 bases and J by 1 base, with 7 bases between the two germline ends. Germline values: CDR1 SGHTA, CDR2 FQGTGA. The CDR3 has 13 amino acids. The CDR3 spells CASSAAAKNIQYF. The CDR3 region has the DNA TGTGCCAGCAGTGCGGCGGCCAAAAACATTCAGTACTTC. Full variable domain (outside the CDR3, taken from reference TRBV7-3 and TRBJ2-4): GAGVSQTPSNKVTEKGKYVELRCDPISGHTALYWYRQSLGQGPEFLIYFQGTGAADDSGLPNDRFFAVRPEGSVSTLKIQRTERGDSAVYLCASSAAAKNIQYFGAGTRLSVL.

This clonotype came up many times. CDR3 in amino acids: CASSYLETQYF. The CDR3, as DNA: TGTGCCAGCAGTTACTTGGAGACCCAGTACTTC. The chain links TRBV6-6 to TRBJ2-5, with D unclear. The germline V gene encodes CDR1 MNHNY and CDR2 SVGAGI (reference sequence). This CDR3 is 11 amino acids long. Trimming removed 1 base at V and 5 bases at J, with 2 bases between.

The rearrangement links TRBV7-2 to TRBJ2-7, with TRBD1 matching over 7 bases. The V gene end was trimmed by 0 bases and the J gene end by 2 bases; junction bases not matched to a gene: 4. CDR1 and CDR2 from the germline V gene are SGHTA and FQGNSA. The CDR3 is made up of 15 amino acids. The CDR3 DNA reads as TGTGCCAGCAGCTTAGCAGGACAGGCGGCCTACGAGCAGTACTTC. Encoded protein: CASSLAGQAAYEQYF.